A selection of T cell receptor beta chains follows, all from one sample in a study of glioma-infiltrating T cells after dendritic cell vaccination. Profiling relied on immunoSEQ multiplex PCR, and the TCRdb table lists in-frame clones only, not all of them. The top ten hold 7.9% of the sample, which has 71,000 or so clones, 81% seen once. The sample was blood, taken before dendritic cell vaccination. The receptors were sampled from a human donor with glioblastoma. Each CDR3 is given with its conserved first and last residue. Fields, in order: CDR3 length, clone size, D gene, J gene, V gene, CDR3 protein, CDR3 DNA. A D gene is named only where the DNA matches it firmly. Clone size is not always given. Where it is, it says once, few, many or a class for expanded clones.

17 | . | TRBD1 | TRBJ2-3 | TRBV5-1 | CASSFSPPGQFTDTQYF | TGCGCCAGCAGCTTCTCACCCCCGGGACAGTTCACAGATACGCAGTATTTT
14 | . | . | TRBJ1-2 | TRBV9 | CASSVGEGRWGYTF | TGTGCCAGCAGCGTTGGGGAGGGGAGGTGGGGCTACACCTTC
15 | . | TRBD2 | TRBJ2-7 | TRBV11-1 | CASSLTSGVDYEQYF | TGTGCCAGCAGCCTGACTAGCGGGGTGGACTACGAGCAGTACTTC
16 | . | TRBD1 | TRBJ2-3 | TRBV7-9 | CASSSGQGALSDTQYF | TGTGCCAGCAGCTCAGGACAGGGGGCGTTATCAGATACGCAGTATTTT
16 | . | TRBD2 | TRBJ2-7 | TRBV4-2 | CASSQDGLAASYEQYF | TGTGCCAGCAGCCAAGACGGGCTAGCGGCGTCCTACGAGCAGTACTTC
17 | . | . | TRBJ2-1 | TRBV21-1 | CASSRRYVAGRYNEQFF | TGTGCCAGCAGCAGACGATATGTAGCGGGTCGCTACAATGAGCAGTTCTTC
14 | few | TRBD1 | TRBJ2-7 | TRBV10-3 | CAITPGQNSYEQYF | TGTGCCATCACCCCGGGACAGAACTCCTACGAGCAGTACTTC
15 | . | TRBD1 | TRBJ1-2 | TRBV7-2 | CASSLVTGTGGGYTF | TGTGCCAGCAGCTTAGTGACCGGGACAGGGGGCGGCTACACCTTC
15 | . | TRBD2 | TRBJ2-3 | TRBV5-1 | CASSLRGLAADTQYF | TGCGCCAGCAGCCTACGGGGACTAGCGGCAGATACGCAGTATTTT
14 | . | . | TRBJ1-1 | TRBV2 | CASSEAGTITEAFF | TGTGCCAGCAGTGAAGCAGGGACAATCACTGAAGCTTTCTTT
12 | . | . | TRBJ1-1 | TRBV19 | CASGAGEFEAFF | TGTGCCAGTGGGGCCGGTGAATTCGAAGCTTTCTTT
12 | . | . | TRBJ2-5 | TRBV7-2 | CASSPGRETQYF | TGTGCCAGCAGCCCTGGTCGGGAGACCCAGTACTTC
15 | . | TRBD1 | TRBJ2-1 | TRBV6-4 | CASSAGQGNLNEQFF | TGTGCCAGCAGTGCGGGACAGGGTAATCTCAATGAGCAGTTCTTC
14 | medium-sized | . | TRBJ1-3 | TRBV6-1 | CASSEPSGGDTIYF | TGTGCCAGCAGTGAACCCTCCGGGGGGGACACCATATATTTT
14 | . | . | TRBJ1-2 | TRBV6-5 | CASRTEQGFYGYTF | TGTGCCAGCAGGACTGAACAGGGCTTCTATGGCTACACCTTC
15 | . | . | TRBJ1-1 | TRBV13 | CASSLGRTVGTEAFF | TGTGCCAGCAGCTTAGGCCGGACAGTTGGGACTGAAGCTTTCTTT
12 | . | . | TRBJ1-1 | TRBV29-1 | CSVGNMNTEAFF | TGCAGCGTTGGTAACATGAACACTGAAGCTTTCTTT
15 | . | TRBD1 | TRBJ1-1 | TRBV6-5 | CASSETGVEDTEAFF | TGTGCCAGCAGCGAAACAGGGGTCGAGGACACTGAAGCTTTCTTT